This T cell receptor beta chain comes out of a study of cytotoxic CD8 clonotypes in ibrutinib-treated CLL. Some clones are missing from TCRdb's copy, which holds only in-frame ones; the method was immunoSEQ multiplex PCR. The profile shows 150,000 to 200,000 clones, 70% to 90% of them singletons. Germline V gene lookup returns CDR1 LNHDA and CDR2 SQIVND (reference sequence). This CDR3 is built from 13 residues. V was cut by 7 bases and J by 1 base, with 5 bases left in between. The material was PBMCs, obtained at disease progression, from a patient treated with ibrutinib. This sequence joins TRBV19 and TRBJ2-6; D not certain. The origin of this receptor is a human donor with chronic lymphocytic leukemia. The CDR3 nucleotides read TGTGCCAGTAATCTATCTGGGGCCAACGTCCTGACTTTC. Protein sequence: CASNLSGANVLTF.